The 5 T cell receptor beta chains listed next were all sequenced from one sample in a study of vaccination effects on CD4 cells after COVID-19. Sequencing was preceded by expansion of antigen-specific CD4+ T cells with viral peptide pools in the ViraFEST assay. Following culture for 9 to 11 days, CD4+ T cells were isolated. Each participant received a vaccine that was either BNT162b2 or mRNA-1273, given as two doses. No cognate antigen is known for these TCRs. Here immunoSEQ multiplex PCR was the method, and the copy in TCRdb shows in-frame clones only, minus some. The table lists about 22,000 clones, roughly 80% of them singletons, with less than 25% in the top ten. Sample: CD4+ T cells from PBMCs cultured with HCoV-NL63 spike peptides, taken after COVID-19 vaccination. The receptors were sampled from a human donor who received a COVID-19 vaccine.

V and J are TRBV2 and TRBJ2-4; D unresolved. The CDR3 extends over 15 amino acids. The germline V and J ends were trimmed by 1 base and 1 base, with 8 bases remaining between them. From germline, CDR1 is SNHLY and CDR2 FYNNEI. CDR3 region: CASSEGPLAKNIQYF. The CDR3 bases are TGTGCCAGCAGTGAAGGGCCCCTGGCCAAAAACATTCAGTACTTC.

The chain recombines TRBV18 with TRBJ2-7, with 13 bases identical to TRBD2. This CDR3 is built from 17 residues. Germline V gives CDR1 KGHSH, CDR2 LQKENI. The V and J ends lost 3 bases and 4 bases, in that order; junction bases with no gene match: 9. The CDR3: CASSPFRTSGSGYEQYF. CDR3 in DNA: TGTGCCAGCTCACCGTTCCGGACTAGCGGGAGCGGGTACGAGCAGTACTTC.

In nucleotides, the CDR3 is TGTGCCAGCAGCCAAGGGGAGGGGGCGAGTGAAGCTTTCTTT. It specifies CASSQGEGASEAFF. This sequence joins TRBV3-1 (or the pseudogene TRBV3-2) and TRBJ1-1, with TRBD1 identical over 7 bases. CDR3 length: 14 amino acids. Germline V gene data show CDR1 as LGHDT and CDR2 as YNNKEL (reference sequence). J gave up 7 bases and V 1 base, and 6 bases lay outside the gene matches.

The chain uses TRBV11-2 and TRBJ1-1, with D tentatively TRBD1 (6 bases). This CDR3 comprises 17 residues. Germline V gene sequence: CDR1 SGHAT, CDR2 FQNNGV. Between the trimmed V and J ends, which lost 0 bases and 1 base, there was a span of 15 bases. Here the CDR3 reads CASSLEAPDRTNTEAFF. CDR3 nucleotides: TGTGCCAGCAGCTTAGAAGCCCCTGACAGGACGAACACTGAAGCTTTCTTT. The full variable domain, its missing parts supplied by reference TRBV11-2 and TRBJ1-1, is EAGVAQSPRYKIIEKRQSVAFWCNPISGHATLYWYQQILGQGPKLLIQFQNNGVVDDSQLPKDRFSAERLKGVDSTLKIQPAKLEDSAVYLCASSLEAPDRTNTEAFFGQGTRLTVV.

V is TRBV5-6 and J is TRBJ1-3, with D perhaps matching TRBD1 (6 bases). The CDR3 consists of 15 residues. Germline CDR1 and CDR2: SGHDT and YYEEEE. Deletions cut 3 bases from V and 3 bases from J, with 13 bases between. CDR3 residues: CASSSRGLGGNTIYF. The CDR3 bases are TGTGCCAGCAGCTCCCGGGGGCTTGGTGGAAACACCATATATTTT.